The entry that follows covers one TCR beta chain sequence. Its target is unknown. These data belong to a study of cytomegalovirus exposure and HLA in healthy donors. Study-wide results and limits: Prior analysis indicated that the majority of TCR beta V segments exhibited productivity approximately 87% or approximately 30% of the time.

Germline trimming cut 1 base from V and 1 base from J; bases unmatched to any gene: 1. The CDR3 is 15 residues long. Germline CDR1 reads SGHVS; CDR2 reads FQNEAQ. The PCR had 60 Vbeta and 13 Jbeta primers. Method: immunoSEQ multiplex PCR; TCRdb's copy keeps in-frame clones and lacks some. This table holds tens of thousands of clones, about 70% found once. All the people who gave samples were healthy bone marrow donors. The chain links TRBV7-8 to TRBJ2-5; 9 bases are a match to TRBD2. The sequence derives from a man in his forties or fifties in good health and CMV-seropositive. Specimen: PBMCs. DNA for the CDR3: TGTGCCAGCAGCTTAGGACTAGCGGTCCAAGAGACCCAGTACTTC. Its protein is CASSLGLAVQETQYF.